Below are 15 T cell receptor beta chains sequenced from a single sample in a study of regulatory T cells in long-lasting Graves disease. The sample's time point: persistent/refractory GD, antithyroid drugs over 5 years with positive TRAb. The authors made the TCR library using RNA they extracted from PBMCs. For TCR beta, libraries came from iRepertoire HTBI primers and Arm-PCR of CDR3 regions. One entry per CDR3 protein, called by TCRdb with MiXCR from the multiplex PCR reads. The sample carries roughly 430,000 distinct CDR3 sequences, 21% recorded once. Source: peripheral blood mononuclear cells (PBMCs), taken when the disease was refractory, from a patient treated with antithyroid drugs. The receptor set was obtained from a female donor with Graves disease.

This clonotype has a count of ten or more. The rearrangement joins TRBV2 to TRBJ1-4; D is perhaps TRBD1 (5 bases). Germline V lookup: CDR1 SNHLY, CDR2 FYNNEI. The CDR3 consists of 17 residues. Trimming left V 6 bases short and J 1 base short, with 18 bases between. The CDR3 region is CASSGTIATGTNEKLFF. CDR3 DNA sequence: TGTGCCAGCAGCGGGACTATAGCAACAGGAACTAATGAAAAACTGTTTTTT.

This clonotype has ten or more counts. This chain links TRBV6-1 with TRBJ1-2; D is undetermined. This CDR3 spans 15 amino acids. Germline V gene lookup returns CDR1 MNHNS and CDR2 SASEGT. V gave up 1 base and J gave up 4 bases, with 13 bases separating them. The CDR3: CASSEGTPRSYGYTF. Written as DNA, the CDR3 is TGTGCCAGCAGTGAAGGGACCCCACGGAGCTATGGCTACACCTTC.

The CDR3 bases are TGTGCCAGCAGCCAAGTGATTGGACTAGCTGAGAACACCGGGGAGCTGTTTTTT. Amino acid sequence: CASSQVIGLAENTGELFF. The rearrangement uses TRBV3-1 and TRBJ2-2, with TRBD2 matching over 8 bases. There are 18 residues in the CDR3. In germline, CDR1 is LGHDT, CDR2 YNNKEL (reference sequence). The V segment lost 1 base and the J segment 1 base; nucleotides outside the gene matches: 8.

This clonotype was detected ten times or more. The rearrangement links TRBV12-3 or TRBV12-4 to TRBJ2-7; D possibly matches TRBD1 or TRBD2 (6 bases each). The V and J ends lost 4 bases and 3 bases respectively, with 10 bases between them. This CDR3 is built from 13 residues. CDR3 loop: CASSSGGNYEQYF. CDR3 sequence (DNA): TGTGCCAGCAGTTCCGGGGGCAACTACGAGCAGTACTTC.

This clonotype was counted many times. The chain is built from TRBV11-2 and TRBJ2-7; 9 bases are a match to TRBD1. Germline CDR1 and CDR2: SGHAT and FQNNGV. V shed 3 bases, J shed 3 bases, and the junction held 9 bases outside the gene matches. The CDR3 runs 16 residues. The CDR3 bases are TGTGCCAGCAGCTTTAGACCCGGGACAGGGAGCTACGAGCAGTACTTC. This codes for CASSFRPGTGSYEQYF.

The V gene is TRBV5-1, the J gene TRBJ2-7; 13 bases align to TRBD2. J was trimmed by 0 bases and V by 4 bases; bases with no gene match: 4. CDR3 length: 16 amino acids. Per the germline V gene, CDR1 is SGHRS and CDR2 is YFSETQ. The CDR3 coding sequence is TGCGCCAGCAGCCGGGGACTAGCGGGGCCCTCCTACGAGCAGTACTTC. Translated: CASSRGLAGPSYEQYF.

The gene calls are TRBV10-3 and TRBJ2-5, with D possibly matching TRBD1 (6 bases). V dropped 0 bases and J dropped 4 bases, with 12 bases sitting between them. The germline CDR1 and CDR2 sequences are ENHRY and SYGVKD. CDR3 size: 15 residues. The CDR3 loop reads CAISESTRGGETQYF. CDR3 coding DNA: TGTGCCATCAGTGAGTCGACCAGGGGCGGAGAGACCCAGTACTTC.

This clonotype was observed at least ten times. The CDR3 loop is CASSGLAGTTGELFF. CDR3 nucleotides: TGTGCCAGCAGTGGACTAGCGGGAACTACCGGGGAGCTGTTTTTT. The chain uses TRBV2 and TRBJ2-2; 11 bases map to TRBD2. The V and J ends lost 4 bases and 5 bases, in that order; junction bases with no gene match: 3. The CDR3 is made up of 15 amino acids. In germline, CDR1 is SNHLY, CDR2 FYNNEI.

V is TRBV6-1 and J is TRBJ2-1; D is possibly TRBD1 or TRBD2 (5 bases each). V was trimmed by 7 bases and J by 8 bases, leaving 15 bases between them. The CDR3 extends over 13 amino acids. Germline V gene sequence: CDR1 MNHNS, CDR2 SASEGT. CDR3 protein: CASTQSGLDEQFF. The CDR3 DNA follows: TGTGCCAGCACCCAGTCGGGGCTTGATGAGCAGTTCTTC.

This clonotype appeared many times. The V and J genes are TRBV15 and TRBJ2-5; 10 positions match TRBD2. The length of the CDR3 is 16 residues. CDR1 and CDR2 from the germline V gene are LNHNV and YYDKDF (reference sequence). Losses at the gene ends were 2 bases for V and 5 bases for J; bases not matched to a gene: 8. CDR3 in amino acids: CATSRPFLAGEETQYF. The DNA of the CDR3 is TGTGCCACCAGCAGACCCTTCCTAGCGGGAGAGGAGACCCAGTACTTC.

The CDR3 coding sequence is TGTGCCACCAGCAGAGCGGGAACTGAAGAGACCCAGTACTTC. Translation gives CATSRAGTEETQYF. The genes are TRBV15 and TRBJ2-5; tentatively, D is TRBD2 (5 bases). Germline V gene data show CDR1 as LNHNV and CDR2 as YYDKDF (reference sequence). V was clipped by 1 base and J by 3 bases, with 9 bases between them. The CDR3 is 14 amino acids.

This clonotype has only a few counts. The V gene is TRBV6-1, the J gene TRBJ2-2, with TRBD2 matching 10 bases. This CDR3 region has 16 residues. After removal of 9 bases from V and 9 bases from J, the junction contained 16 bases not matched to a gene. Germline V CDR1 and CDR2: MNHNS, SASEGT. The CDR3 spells CASCLRASGGLRELFF. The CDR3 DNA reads TGTGCCAGTTGCTTGAGGGCTAGCGGGGGCCTTAGGGAGCTGTTTTTT.

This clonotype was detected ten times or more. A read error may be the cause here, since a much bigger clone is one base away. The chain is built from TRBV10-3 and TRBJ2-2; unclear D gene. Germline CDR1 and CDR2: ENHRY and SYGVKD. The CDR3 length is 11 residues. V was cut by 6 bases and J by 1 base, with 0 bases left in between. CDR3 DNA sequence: TGTGCCATCAGGAACACCGGGGAGCTGTTTTTT. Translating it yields CAIRNTGELFF.

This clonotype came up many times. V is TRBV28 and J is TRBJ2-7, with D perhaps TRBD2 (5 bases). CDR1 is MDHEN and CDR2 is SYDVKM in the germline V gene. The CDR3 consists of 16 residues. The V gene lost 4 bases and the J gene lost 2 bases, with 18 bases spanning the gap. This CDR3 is CASSSPEARWTYEQYF. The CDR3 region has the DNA TGTGCCAGCAGTTCCCCGGAGGCCAGGTGGACCTACGAGCAGTACTTC.

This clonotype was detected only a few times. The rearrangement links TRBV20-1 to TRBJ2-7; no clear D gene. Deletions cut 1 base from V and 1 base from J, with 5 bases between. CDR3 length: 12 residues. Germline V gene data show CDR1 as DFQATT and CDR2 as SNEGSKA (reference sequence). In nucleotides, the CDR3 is TGCAGTGCTAGAGTGAAATCCTACGAGCAGTACTTC. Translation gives CSARVKSYEQYF.